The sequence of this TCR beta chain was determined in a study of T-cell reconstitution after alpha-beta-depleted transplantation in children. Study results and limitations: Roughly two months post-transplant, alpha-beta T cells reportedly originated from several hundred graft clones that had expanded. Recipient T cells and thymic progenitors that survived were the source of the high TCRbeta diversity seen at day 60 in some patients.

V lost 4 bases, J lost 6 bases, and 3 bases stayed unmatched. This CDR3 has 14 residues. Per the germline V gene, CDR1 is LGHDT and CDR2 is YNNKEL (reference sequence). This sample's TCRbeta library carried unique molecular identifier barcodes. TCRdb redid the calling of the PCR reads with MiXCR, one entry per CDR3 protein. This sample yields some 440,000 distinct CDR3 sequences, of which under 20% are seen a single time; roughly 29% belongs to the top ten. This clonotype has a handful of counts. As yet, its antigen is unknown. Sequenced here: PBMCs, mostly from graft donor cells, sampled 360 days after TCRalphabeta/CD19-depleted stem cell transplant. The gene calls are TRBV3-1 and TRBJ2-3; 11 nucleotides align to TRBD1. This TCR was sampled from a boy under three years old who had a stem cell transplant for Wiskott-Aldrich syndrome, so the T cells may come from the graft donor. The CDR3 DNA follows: TGTGCCAGCAGCCGGGACAGGGGGGCTGATACGCAGTATTTT. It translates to CASSRDRGADTQYF.